The text below deals with one TCR beta chain. Antigen: not known. These data come from a study of OX40 agonist ivuxolimab in advanced cancers. Overall study context: Cancers in dose escalation were hepatocellular, melanoma, renal cell and head and neck. Broader study findings: At 0.1 to 3.0 mg/kg, clonal expansion of CD4+ and CD8+ blood T cells had occurred by week 6.

This CDR3 has 16 amino acids. V gave up 6 bases and J gave up 0 bases; unmatched junction bases: 7. Germline V CDR1 and CDR2: LNHDA, SQIVND (reference sequence). TCRdb's table, derived via immunoSEQ multiplex PCR, lists solely in-frame clones and lacks some. The profile shows approximately 76,000 clones, approximately 85% of them singletons. The chain has TRBV19 and TRBJ1-4; the match to TRBD1 covers 7 bases. The sequence derives from an adult with an advanced solid tumor such as melanoma, head and neck, liver or kidney cancer. This material consisted of CD4+ or CD8+ T cells sorted from blood, taken in a trial of the OX40 agonist ivuxolimab. The DNA for the CDR3 is TGTGCCAGTAGCCCGATCGGACAGGCAACTAATGAAAAACTGTTTTTT. Translating it yields CASSPIGQATNEKLFF.